Below, 22 T cell receptor beta chains from the same sample are listed, as sequenced in a study of T-cell reconstitution after alpha-beta-depleted transplantation in children. Unique molecular identifiers tagged the TCRbeta library. MiXCR, run by TCRdb on the PCR reads, gives a single entry per CDR3 protein. Among roughly 49,000 distinct CDR3 sequences listed, 9.2% were seen once. The material sequenced was PBMCs, mostly from graft donor cells, taken 60 days after TCRalphabeta/CD19-depleted stem cell transplant. The source is a male patient between 2 and 10 years old who had a stem cell transplant for chronic granulomatous disease, so the T cells may come from the graft donor.

This clonotype was seen repeatedly, ten times or more. This rearrangement joins TRBV9 to TRBJ2-1; 9 bases match TRBD1. The V segment lost 4 bases and the J segment 3 bases; nucleotides outside the gene matches: 5. CDR3 length: 15 amino acids. CDR1 SGDLS and CDR2 YYNGEE come from the germline V gene. This CDR3 reads CASSRQGGDYNEQFF. CDR3 bases: TGTGCCAGCAGCCGACAGGGGGGGGACTACAATGAGCAGTTCTTC. Full variable domain (outside the CDR3, taken from reference TRBV9 and TRBJ2-1): DSGVTQTPKHLITATGQRVTLRCSPRSGDLSVYWYQQSLDQGLQFLIQYYNGEERAKGNILERFSAQQFPDLHSELNLSSLELGDSALYFCASSRQGGDYNEQFFGPGTRLTVL.

The V and J genes are TRBV27 and TRBJ2-1; no firm D call. The V gene's germline CDR1 is MNHEY and CDR2 SMNVEV (reference sequence). The V end lost 7 bases, the J end lost 5 bases, and 15 bases lay between the germline ends. CDR3 length: 14 residues. CDR3 amino acids: CASTCAASHNEQFF. The DNA of the CDR3 is TGTGCCAGCACCTGCGCTGCGTCGCACAATGAGCAGTTCTTC.

This clonotype was recorded a few times. J is TRBJ2-5 and V is TRBV11-1; a possible D gene is TRBD1 (6 bases). Germline values: CDR1 SGHAT, CDR2 FQDESV (reference sequence). Trimming pared 0 bases from V and 2 bases from J, leaving 19 bases between. This CDR3 has 18 amino acids. Here the CDR3 DNA reads TGTGCCAGCAGCTTAGCGGCAGGGGTTTCCCTAATACAAGAGACCCAGTACTTC. It specifies CASSLAAGVSLIQETQYF.

The sample holds many counts of this clonotype. V is TRBV3-1 and J is TRBJ2-1, with TRBD2 matching over 9 bases. The CDR3 is 15 residues long. The J segment lost 6 bases and the V segment lost 2 bases, leaving 5 bases of the junction unmatched. Germline CDR1 is LGHDT and CDR2 is YNNKEL (reference sequence). CDR3 sequence reads: CASSQFLAGINEQFF. CDR3 DNA: TGTGCCAGCAGCCAATTCCTAGCGGGGATCAATGAGCAGTTCTTC.

Many counts were recorded for this clonotype. The chain couples TRBV7-6 to TRBJ1-4, with 7 positions matching TRBD1. CDR1 and CDR2 from the germline V gene are SGHVS and FNYEAQ. This CDR3 spans 17 amino acids. The V and J ends lost 6 bases and 8 bases, in that order; junction bases with no gene match: 18. CDR3 sequence (DNA): TGTGCCAGCAGTCCAAGGGACAGCATCCTTCGCCCGGAAAAACTGTTTTTT. Amino acids: CASSPRDSILRPEKLFF.

At least ten counts were recorded for this clonotype. This rearrangement joins TRBV29-1 to TRBJ2-7, with 9 bases identical to TRBD2. Per the germline V gene, CDR1 is SQVTM and CDR2 is ANQGSEA. This CDR3 is 14 amino acids long. The J segment lost 8 bases and the V segment lost 2 bases, leaving 10 bases of the junction unmatched. The CDR3 sequence: CSVEFSGRTTKQYF. CDR3 coding DNA: TGCAGCGTTGAATTTAGCGGGAGAACTACAAAGCAGTACTTC.

By share of the sample, this clonotype is medium-sized. The J gene is TRBJ1-4, the V gene TRBV20-1; D is unresolved. CDR1 is DFQATT, CDR2 SNEGSKA, per germline (reference sequence). V lost 0 bases and J 2 bases, leaving 4 bases between the germline ends. The CDR3 has 13 residues. The CDR3 DNA reads TGCAGTGCTAGAGATCTTACTAATGAAAAACTGTTTTTT. Protein sequence: CSARDLTNEKLFF.

This clonotype occurred a few times. The chain couples TRBV20-1 to TRBJ1-1; the D gene is possibly TRBD1 (6 bases). Looked up from germline, CDR1 is DFQATT and CDR2 is SNEGSKA (reference sequence). The CDR3 has 14 residues. Trimming cost V 4 bases and J 0 bases, with 12 bases left between them. For the CDR3, the DNA is TGCAGTGCTAAGGGGGGGGGACTGAACACTGAAGCTTTCTTT. Amino acids: CSAKGGGLNTEAFF.

The V call is TRBV7-7, the J call TRBJ2-1; D gene ambiguous. Germline V gene sequence: CDR1 SSHAT, CDR2 FNYEAQ (reference sequence). The CDR3 is 15 amino acids. V was trimmed by 5 bases and J by 1 base, leaving 12 bases between them. CDR3 nucleotides: TGTGCCAGCAGCCTCGACGGGCGTTCCTACAATGAGCAGTTCTTC. Translated, it gives CASSLDGRSYNEQFF.

This clonotype was counted ten times or more. The rearrangement uses TRBV5-5 and TRBJ1-5, with D unclear. The V gene lost 2 bases and the J gene lost 5 bases, with 11 bases spanning the gap. This CDR3 has 14 residues. CDR1 SGHKS and CDR2 YYEKEE come from the germline V gene (reference sequence). Written as DNA, the CDR3 is TGTGCCAGCAGCTTAGGACCTGGAGATCAGCCCCAGCATTTT. It specifies CASSLGPGDQPQHF.

The table lists this clonotype with many counts. CDR3 sequence (DNA): TGTGCCAGCAGCTTCATGGATTCTCGGGAGCAGTACTTC. Encoded protein: CASSFMDSREQYF. The chain couples TRBV5-4 to TRBJ2-7; no firm D call. Trimming took off 2 bases at V and 7 bases at J, with 13 bases between the two ends. CDR1 and CDR2 from the germline V gene are SGHNT and YYREEE (reference sequence). The CDR3 extends over 13 amino acids. Variable domain in full (rest from reference TRBV5-4 and TRBJ2-7): ETGVTQSPTHLIKTRGQQVTLRCSSQSGHNTVSWYQQALGQGPQFIFQYYREEENGRGNFPPRFSGLQFPNYSSELNVNALELDDSALYLCASSFMDSREQYFGPGTRLTVT.

This clonotype appeared a few times. V and J are TRBV5-1 and TRBJ2-3; TRBD2 matches 15 bases. The CDR3 loop spans 17 amino acids. The trim removed 4 bases at V and 6 bases at J, leaving 9 bases unmatched. The V gene's germline CDR1 is SGHRS and CDR2 YFSETQ. The CDR3 sequence: CASSRGLAGGIGDTQYF. In DNA, the CDR3 is TGCGCCAGCAGCCGGGGACTAGCGGGAGGAATTGGCGATACGCAGTATTTT.

This clonotype was detected many times. Written as DNA, the CDR3 is TGCGCCAGCAGCTTGTGGCAGGGGAATACTGAAGCTTTCTTT. It yields the protein CASSLWQGNTEAFF. The gene calls are TRBV5-1 and TRBJ1-1; tentatively, D is TRBD1 (6 bases). From germline, CDR1 is SGHRS and CDR2 YFSETQ. V was shortened by 1 base and J by 5 bases, with 12 bases between the two germline ends. CDR3 length equals 14 residues.

This clonotype showed up many times. The chain joins TRBV20-1 to TRBJ1-3; 8 nucleotides agree with TRBD1. This CDR3 spans 13 amino acids. The germline gives CDR1 DFQATT, CDR2 SNEGSKA (reference sequence). V shed 3 bases and J 4 bases; nucleotides not matched to a gene: 2. The CDR3 region is CSASWTGGNTIYF. In DNA, the CDR3 is TGCAGTGCTAGTTGGACAGGGGGAAACACCATATATTTT.

This clonotype occurred a few times. CDR3 sequence reads: CASSVGIGGQAGANVLTF. The CDR3 DNA follows: TGTGCCAGCAGCGTAGGGATAGGGGGCCAGGCTGGGGCCAACGTCCTGACTTTC. This chain uses TRBV9 with TRBJ2-6; TRBD1 matches at 7 bases. J lost 2 bases, V lost 0 bases, and 8 bases had no gene match. Germline V gene lookup returns CDR1 SGDLS and CDR2 YYNGEE. CDR3 length: 18 residues. The whole variable domain, remainder taken from reference TRBV9 and TRBJ2-6, is DSGVTQTPKHLITATGQRVTLRCSPRSGDLSVYWYQQSLDQGLQFLIQYYNGEERAKGNILERFSAQQFPDLHSELNLSSLELGDSALYFCASSVGIGGQAGANVLTFGAGSRLTVL.

In this sample, this clonotype turned up once. The rearrangement joins TRBV7-9 to TRBJ2-5; the match to TRBD2 covers 11 bases. The CDR3 is 16 residues long. Germline trimming cut 5 bases from V and 2 bases from J; bases unmatched to any gene: 7. Germline assignment: CDR1 SEHNR and CDR2 FQNEAQ (reference sequence). CDR3 amino acids: CASSPWRTSGQETQYF. CDR3 sequence (DNA): TGTGCCAGCAGCCCATGGCGGACTAGCGGGCAAGAGACCCAGTACTTC. The whole variable domain, remainder taken from reference TRBV7-9 and TRBJ2-5, is DTGVSQNPRHKITKRGQNVTFRCDPISEHNRLYWYRQTLGQGPEFLTYFQNEAQLEKSRLLSDRFSAERPKGSFSTLEIQRTEQGDSAMYLCASSPWRTSGQETQYFGPGTRLLVL.

This clonotype appeared many times. The chain recombines TRBV7-6 with TRBJ2-2; unclear D gene. The CDR3 totals 13 residues. V lost 6 bases and J 0 bases, leaving 5 bases between the germline ends. CDR1 is SGHVS, CDR2 FNYEAQ, per germline. CDR3 nucleotides: TGTGCCAGCAGGGGCCCGAACACCGGGGAGCTGTTTTTT. It encodes CASRGPNTGELFF.

This clonotype was detected ten times or more. The chain joins TRBV14 to TRBJ2-1, with no clear D. Germline-derived CDR1 and CDR2 are SGHDN and FVKESK. Trimming pared 6 bases from V and 9 bases from J, leaving 15 bases between. The CDR3 length is 13 residues. The CDR3 sequence: CASRTDGSIEQFF. The CDR3 region has the DNA TGTGCCAGCAGAACTGACGGTAGTATTGAGCAGTTCTTC.

Many counts were recorded for this clonotype. V gene TRBV20-1 combines with J gene TRBJ2-2; 15 bases map to TRBD2. This CDR3 contains 15 residues. Trimming took 1 base from V and 8 from J; bases not matched to a gene: 2. Germline CDR1 reads DFQATT; CDR2 reads SNEGSKA (reference sequence). The CDR3 reads CSARAGTSGRGELFF. CDR3 DNA sequence: TGCAGTGCTAGAGCCGGGACTAGCGGGAGGGGGGAGCTGTTTTTT.

The genes are TRBV12-3 or TRBV12-4 and TRBJ2-2; no clear D. V was cut by 2 bases and J by 0 bases, with 4 bases left in between. The CDR3 is made up of 14 amino acids. The CDR3 loop reads CASSLQSNTGELFF. For the CDR3, the DNA is TGTGCCAGCAGTTTACAATCGAACACCGGGGAGCTGTTTTTT.

This clonotype was counted a few times. The chain employs TRBV10-2 and TRBJ2-5, with D perhaps matching TRBD2 (5 bases). The length of the CDR3 is 13 residues. Per germline, CDR1 WSHSY and CDR2 SAAADI. The ends were cut back, 4 bases at V and 3 bases at J, with 9 bases in the middle. Written as DNA, the CDR3 is TGCGCCAGCAGTGGGAAGGAGGAAGAGACCCAGTACTTC. It specifies CASSGKEEETQYF.

This clonotype was seen only a few times. CDR3 in amino acids: CSARSPSFPYEQYF. The CDR3 DNA reads TGCAGTGCTAGATCCCCTAGTTTCCCCTACGAGCAGTACTTC. The V gene is TRBV20-1, the J gene TRBJ2-7, with no clear D. Trimming took 2 bases from V and 2 from J, leaving 13 bases between them. There are 14 residues in the CDR3. Germline V CDR1 and CDR2: DFQATT, SNEGSKA (reference sequence).